Below are 28 T cell receptor beta chains sequenced from a single sample in a study of neoadjuvant anti-PD-1 for oral cavity cancer. Generated by immunoSEQ multiplex PCR, the TCRdb table keeps only in-frame clones and is missing some. Of some 15,000 clones listed, roughly two thirds are singletons. The specimen comprised PBMCs, sampled before nivolumab (anti-PD-1) treatment. The receptors were sampled from a person between 35 and 79 years old with oral cavity squamous cell carcinoma.

This clone has more than one count but fewer than ten. This rearrangement joins TRBV7-9 to TRBJ2-2; D uncertain. Trimming shortened V by 1 base and J by 7 bases, and 4 bases separated the two germline ends. The CDR3 length is 12 residues. Germline V gives CDR1 SEHNR, CDR2 FQNEAQ (reference sequence). The CDR3 loop is CASSLGYGELFF. The CDR3 DNA is TGTGCCAGCAGCTTAGGATACGGGGAGCTGTTTTTT.

The genes are TRBV4-1 and TRBJ1-2, with 8 bases aligning to TRBD1. V lost 1 base and J lost 7; bases outside the gene matches: 8. Germline V gene lookup returns CDR1 MGHRA and CDR2 YSYEKL. This CDR3 contains 15 residues. This CDR3 is CASSQGPSDRVGYTF. The CDR3, as DNA: TGCGCCAGCAGCCAAGGGCCTTCGGACAGGGTTGGCTACACCTTC.

V gene TRBV6-4 combines with J gene TRBJ2-7; 15 bases are shared with TRBD2. V was pared by 6 bases and J by 3 bases, with 12 bases of the junction left unmatched. Germline CDR1 is MRHNA and CDR2 is SNTAGT. CDR3 length: 18 amino acids. CDR3 in amino acids: CASRTPGLAGGPNYEQYF. Written as DNA, the CDR3 is TGTGCCAGCAGGACACCTGGACTAGCGGGAGGGCCCAACTACGAGCAGTACTTC.

The chain is built from TRBV5-1 and TRBJ2-1; 8 bases match TRBD2. There are 17 residues in the CDR3. Germline trimming cut 4 bases from V and 0 bases from J; bases unmatched to any gene: 9. Germline assignment: CDR1 SGHRS and CDR2 YFSETQ. In DNA, the CDR3 is TGCGCCAGCAGCCCGTCTGCGGGGGGAAGCTCCTACAATGAGCAGTTCTTC. This encodes CASSPSAGGSSYNEQFF.

The DNA of the CDR3 is TGTGCCAGCAGCTTAACCGAGGGCGATGAGCAGTTCTTC. Amino acid sequence: CASSLTEGDEQFF. The V and J genes are TRBV7-3 and TRBJ2-1, with D possibly matching TRBD2 (5 bases). Germline CDR1 SGHTA, CDR2 FQGTGA. Trimming took off 0 bases at V and 8 bases at J, with 8 bases between the two ends. The length of the CDR3 is 13 residues. The full variable domain, rest sourced from reference TRBV7-3 and TRBJ2-1, is GAGVSQTPSNKVTEKGKYVELRCDPISGHTALYWYRQSLGQGPEFLIYFQGTGAADDSGLPNDRFFAVRPEGSVSTLKIQRTERGDSAVYLCASSLTEGDEQFFGPGTRLTVL.

This chain connects TRBV5-1 to TRBJ2-5; the D is unclear. CDR1 is SGHRS, CDR2 YFSETQ, per germline. The CDR3 sequence is 15 residues long. V was shortened by 2 bases and J by 2 bases, with 13 bases between the two germline ends. The CDR3 region is CASSLLHEPQETQYF. Written as DNA, the CDR3 is TGCGCCAGCAGCTTACTGCATGAGCCACAAGAGACCCAGTACTTC.

V is TRBV15 and J is TRBJ2-1, with a tentative D call TRBD2 (5 bases). V lost 0 bases to trimming and J lost 3 bases, with 18 bases between them. The CDR3 sequence is 18 residues long. Germline V gene lookup returns CDR1 LNHNV and CDR2 YYDKDF (reference sequence). The CDR3 sequence is CATSRDRGAAIFYNEQFF. DNA of the CDR3: TGTGCCACCAGCAGAGATCGGGGAGCGGCAATATTCTACAATGAGCAGTTCTTC.

The chain is built from TRBV7-9 and TRBJ1-1; D is unclear. V lost 6 bases and J 0 bases, leaving 14 bases between the germline ends. This CDR3 has 15 amino acids. The germline CDR1 and CDR2 sequences are SEHNR and FQNEAQ (reference sequence). The CDR3 DNA follows: TGTGCCAGCAGAGATAAACAGAGACTGAACACTGAAGCTTTCTTT. It encodes CASRDKQRLNTEAFF. Full variable domain (remainder filled in from reference TRBV7-9 and TRBJ1-1): DTGVSQNPRHKITKRGQNVTFRCDPISEHNRLYWYRQTLGQGPEFLTYFQNEAQLEKSRLLSDRFSAERPKGSFSTLEIQRTEQGDSAMYLCASRDKQRLNTEAFFGQGTRLTVV.

V is TRBV6-1 and J is TRBJ1-1, with 8 nucleotides matching TRBD1. The CDR3 spans 16 residues. The junction had 7 bases not matched to a gene; V was cut back by 4 bases and J by 0 bases. Germline V gene data show CDR1 as MNHNS and CDR2 as SASEGT. The CDR3 sequence is CASSGYRGTLNTEAFF. The CDR3 nucleotides are TGTGCCAGCAGTGGATACAGGGGGACCTTGAACACTGAAGCTTTCTTT.

This clone was detected only once. The J gene is TRBJ1-2, the V gene TRBV10-3; D not certain. The CDR3 sequence is 14 residues long. Trimming took 3 bases from V and 2 from J, leaving 10 bases between them. In germline, CDR1 is ENHRY, CDR2 SYGVKD. This chain's CDR3 is CAISDQTVNYGYTF. The CDR3 nucleotides read TGTGCCATCAGTGATCAGACTGTCAACTATGGCTACACCTTC.

The chain carries TRBV2 and TRBJ1-1; D perhaps matches TRBD1 (6 bases). CDR3 length equals 11 residues. Trimming took off 8 bases at V and 8 bases at J, with 12 bases between the two ends. CDR1 is SNHLY and CDR2 is FYNNEI in the germline V gene. CDR3 nucleotide sequence: TGTGCCAGCGTCGGTGGGACAGAAGCTTTCTTT. This translates into CASVGGTEAFF.

Note on this clone: The germline gene is not matched at one end of the junction; a read error may be the cause. The rearrangement links TRBV6-5 to TRBJ2-7; D uncertain. The CDR3 loop spans 11 amino acids. Germline CDR1 reads MNHEY; CDR2 reads SVGAGI. The DNA for the CDR3 is TGTGCCAGCAGTCACTCCTACGAGCAGTACTTC. Protein product: CASSHSYEQYF.

The chain is built from TRBV6-5 and TRBJ2-7; D is unresolved. The germline V gene encodes CDR1 MNHEY and CDR2 SVGAGI. V dropped 8 bases and J dropped 1 base, with 12 bases sitting between them. This CDR3 comprises 13 residues. CDR3 sequence: CASLKSGSYEQYF. The CDR3 nucleotides read TGTGCCAGCCTAAAGTCGGGTTCCTACGAGCAGTACTTC.

V and J are TRBV7-3 and TRBJ1-2, with D uncertain. The V end was cut by 5 bases, the J end by 8 bases, with 21 bases between. In germline, CDR1 is SGHTA, CDR2 FQGTGA. The CDR3 runs to 15 residues. CDR3 coding DNA: TGTGCCAGCAGCGCCCACACCGGCGTAAAGGAGGGCTACACCTTC. This encodes CASSAHTGVKEGYTF.

In DNA form, the CDR3 reads TGTGCCAGTTTCCCCGGTGCAGGGGCCAACGTCCTGACTTTC. This encodes CASFPGAGANVLTF. V usage is TRBV13 and J usage is TRBJ2-6; D is ambiguous. There are 14 residues in the CDR3. In germline, CDR1 is PRHDT, CDR2 FYEKMQ (reference sequence). Trimming left V 9 bases short and J 4 bases short, with 13 bases between. Combining the CDR3 with reference TRBV13 and TRBJ2-6 gives the whole variable domain AAGVIQSPRHLIKEKRETATLKCYPIPRHDTVYWYQQGPGQDPQFLISFYEKMQSDKGSIPDRFSAQQFSDYHSELNMSSLELGDSALYFCASFPGAGANVLTFGAGSRLTVL.

The chain is built from TRBV5-1 and TRBJ2-3; TRBD1 matches 9 bases. Germline V CDR1 and CDR2: SGHRS, YFSETQ. The V and J ends lost 4 bases and 7 bases, in that order; junction bases with no gene match: 13. The CDR3 extends over 16 amino acids. This chain's CDR3 is CASSVDGQGIGNTQYF. The CDR3 nucleotides read TGCGCCAGCAGCGTAGACGGACAGGGGATTGGGAATACGCAGTATTTT.

The CDR3 DNA sequence: TGTGCCAGCAGTTCCTCCGGGACAGGGATGTATGGCTACACCTTC. Its translation is CASSSSGTGMYGYTF. The chain recombines TRBV7-2 with TRBJ1-2; 9 bases agree with TRBD1. V lost 6 bases to trimming and J lost 5 bases; unmatched junction nucleotides: 10. The length of the CDR3 is 15 residues. The V gene's germline CDR1 is SGHTA and CDR2 FQGNSA.

The CDR3 reads CASSQRLGDNEQFF. CDR3 nucleotide sequence: TGCGCCAGCAGTCAGCGTCTCGGTGACAATGAGCAGTTCTTC. The rearrangement joins TRBV5-1 to TRBJ2-1, with D uncertain. CDR3 length equals 14 residues. Germline loops: CDR1 SGHRS, CDR2 YFSETQ. The germline V and J ends were trimmed by 5 bases and 5 bases, with 14 bases remaining between them.

This clone came up once. The CDR3 DNA reads as TGTGCCAGTAGTGACTTATATAGCAATCAGCCCCAGCATTTT. Its translation is CASSDLYSNQPQHF. The chain combines TRBV19 with TRBJ1-5; no clear D gene. V was pared by 5 bases and J by 0 bases, with 8 bases between. This CDR3 is 14 amino acids long. CDR1 is LNHDA and CDR2 is SQIVND in the germline V gene (reference sequence).

The chain couples TRBV15 to TRBJ2-7; D gene unclear. The CDR3 covers 14 residues. Germline CDR1 and CDR2: LNHNV and YYDKDF (reference sequence). V was trimmed by 5 bases and J by 3 bases, leaving 14 bases between them. The CDR3 region has the DNA TGTGCCACCAGCTCGCGGACGAAGATCTACGAGCAGTACTTC. This sequence encodes CATSSRTKIYEQYF.

The chain uses TRBV5-6 and TRBJ2-7, with 8 bases matching TRBD1. The CDR3 runs 14 residues. J lost 4 bases, V lost 4 bases, and 7 bases had no gene match. Germline loops: CDR1 SGHDT, CDR2 YYEEEE. The CDR3 loop is CASSLDREKYEQYF. CDR3 nucleotides: TGTGCCAGCAGCCTGGACAGGGAAAAATACGAGCAGTACTTC.

This chain links TRBV10-1 with TRBJ2-2, with 11 positions matching TRBD2. After removal of 7 bases from V and 5 bases from J, the junction contained 6 bases not matched to a gene. Germline V gene data show CDR1 as WNHNN and CDR2 as SYGVQD (reference sequence). The CDR3 is 15 amino acids. The CDR3 spells CASTSGLAGTGELFF. For the CDR3, the DNA is TGCGCCAGCACCTCCGGACTAGCGGGTACCGGGGAGCTGTTTTTT.

The rearrangement links TRBV10-3 to TRBJ2-7; weak D call: TRBD1 (5 bases). Germline CDR1 reads ENHRY; CDR2 reads SYGVKD. Trimming stripped 10 bases from V and 2 bases from J, with 21 bases between. CDR3 size: 15 residues. The CDR3 nucleotides read TGTGCCACCAAAAACCCCAGGGAACCCCCCTACGAGCAGTACTTC. Protein: CATKNPREPPYEQYF.

The chain is built from TRBV6-5 and TRBJ2-2; 8 positions match TRBD1. CDR3 length: 14 residues. CDR1 is MNHEY, CDR2 SVGAGI, per germline. V lost 10 bases and J lost 5; bases outside the gene matches: 9. This CDR3 is CATKTGGRTGELFF. CDR3 DNA sequence: TGTGCCACTAAAACAGGGGGTAGGACCGGGGAGCTGTTTTTT.

The genes are TRBV6-1 and TRBJ2-1; no definite D call. This CDR3 is 15 amino acids long. Germline CDR1 MNHNS, CDR2 SASEGT. Trimming shortened V by 4 bases and J by 0 bases, and 10 bases separated the two germline ends. The CDR3 DNA is TGTGCCAGCAGTGGCGGACGGAGCTCCTACAATGAGCAGTTCTTC. This gives the protein CASSGGRSSYNEQFF.

The rearrangement links TRBV5-5 to TRBJ1-4; D remains unclear. V was cut by 0 bases and J by 7 bases, with 7 bases left in between. CDR3 length: 13 residues. The V gene's germline CDR1 is SGHKS and CDR2 YYEKEE (reference sequence). This CDR3 is CASSLGPLEKLFF. The CDR3 bases are TGTGCCAGCAGCTTGGGCCCCCTTGAAAAACTGTTTTTT.

This rearrangement joins TRBV7-9 to TRBJ2-7, with 8 bases matching TRBD2. Germline assignment: CDR1 SEHNR and CDR2 FQNEAQ (reference sequence). V was clipped by 2 bases and J by 4 bases; unmatched bases: 4. There are 14 residues in the CDR3. The CDR3 loop is CASSLQGGRYEQYF. The CDR3, as DNA: TGTGCCAGCAGCTTACAGGGCGGGAGGTACGAGCAGTACTTC. The entire variable domain, with the rest obtained from reference TRBV7-9 and TRBJ2-7, is as follows: DTGVSQNPRHKITKRGQNVTFRCDPISEHNRLYWYRQTLGQGPEFLTYFQNEAQLEKSRLLSDRFSAERPKGSFSTLEIQRTEQGDSAMYLCASSLQGGRYEQYFGPGTRLTVT.

This rearrangement joins TRBV5-1 to TRBJ2-2; no definite D call. Trimming removed 4 bases at V and 0 bases at J, with 13 bases between. From germline, CDR1 is SGHRS and CDR2 YFSETQ. The CDR3 is 16 amino acids. The CDR3 coding sequence is TGCGCCAGCAGCCCTCGAGGCAACTCGAACACCGGGGAGCTGTTTTTT. This gives the protein CASSPRGNSNTGELFF.